These T cell receptor beta chains were read from a single sample in a study of blood T cell repertoires in COVID-19. Produced via immunoSEQ multiplex PCR; TCRdb's table is partial and in-frame only. The profile covers 200,000 to 250,000 clones, with 88% appearing a single time and more than 1.4% taken by the ten largest. Sequencing was done on a sample of peripheral blood. The receptors derive from a young man with active or convalescent COVID-19. Both conserved end residues are part of each CDR3. Each record gives: D gene, J gene, V gene, clone size, CDR3 DNA, CDR3 protein. The D gene is left open where the match is weak. Only part of the rows carry a size: once, few, many, or a class if the clone is expanded.

d_call: TRBD2; j_call: TRBJ2-1; v_call: TRBV27; clone_size: .; cdr3_nt: TGTGCCAGCAGTTACAGCGGGAGGAATGAGCAGTTCTTC; cdr3_aa: CASSYSGRNEQFF
d_call: .; j_call: TRBJ1-2; v_call: TRBV4-2; clone_size: .; cdr3_nt: TGTGCCAGCAGCCAACCCAGGTCGGGAGTTGGATATGGCTACACCTTC; cdr3_aa: CASSQPRSGVGYGYTF
d_call: TRBD2; j_call: TRBJ2-5; v_call: TRBV7-2; clone_size: .; cdr3_nt: TGTGCCAGCACGCCCATAGCGGGAGGAGGCGAGACCCAGTACTTC; cdr3_aa: CASTPIAGGGETQYF
d_call: TRBD2; j_call: TRBJ2-5; v_call: TRBV12-3/TRBV12-4; clone_size: .; cdr3_nt: TGTGCCAGCAGTTCCGAACTAGCGGGGACCCAGTACTTC; cdr3_aa: CASSSELAGTQYF
d_call: .; j_call: TRBJ1-2; v_call: TRBV6-5; clone_size: .; cdr3_nt: TGTGCCAGCAGGGCCGGGGGGGCCGGAGGCTACACCTTC; cdr3_aa: CASRAGGAGGYTF
d_call: .; j_call: TRBJ1-5; v_call: TRBV4-3; clone_size: .; cdr3_nt: TGCGCCAGCAGCCAAGGACACAATCAGCCCCAGCATTTT; cdr3_aa: CASSQGHNQPQHF
d_call: .; j_call: TRBJ1-5; v_call: TRBV7-4; clone_size: .; cdr3_nt: TGTGCCAGCAGCTTTTACGACAGCGCCGCTTATAGCAATCAGCCCCAGCATTTT; cdr3_aa: CASSFYDSAAYSNQPQHF
d_call: .; j_call: TRBJ2-6; v_call: TRBV7-3; clone_size: once; cdr3_nt: TGTGCCAGCAGCTCAGATTCTGGGGCCAACGTCCTGACTTTC; cdr3_aa: CASSSDSGANVLTF
d_call: .; j_call: TRBJ2-7; v_call: TRBV7-2; clone_size: .; cdr3_nt: TGTGCCAGCAGCTACCTTGGGGCCGAGCAGTACTTC; cdr3_aa: CASSYLGAEQYF
d_call: .; j_call: TRBJ1-2; v_call: TRBV28; clone_size: .; cdr3_nt: TGTGCCAGCCGGTCTAACTATGGCTACACCTTC; cdr3_aa: CASRSNYGYTF
d_call: .; j_call: TRBJ2-1; v_call: TRBV24-1; clone_size: .; cdr3_nt: TGTGCCACCAGTGATCTGGACAGCTCTCCCCGGCCCTACAATGAGCAGTTCTTC; cdr3_aa: CATSDLDSSPRPYNEQFF
d_call: .; j_call: TRBJ2-3; v_call: TRBV25-1; clone_size: .; cdr3_nt: TGTGCCAGCAGTGAATCGGTAGCGGTAACGGTTGATACGCAGTATTTT; cdr3_aa: CASSESVAVTVDTQYF
d_call: .; j_call: TRBJ2-2; v_call: TRBV28; clone_size: .; cdr3_nt: TGTGCCAGCATCTCGGGACACCCTAGCGGGGAGCTGTTTTTT; cdr3_aa: CASISGHPSGELFF
d_call: .; j_call: TRBJ2-1; v_call: TRBV2; clone_size: once; cdr3_nt: TGTGCCAGCAGTGAGGAGGGGGGGCTCGGGTACAATGAGCAGTTCTTC; cdr3_aa: CASSEEGGLGYNEQFF
d_call: .; j_call: TRBJ2-3; v_call: TRBV5-1; clone_size: .; cdr3_nt: TGCGCCAGCAGCTTGGAAGTAGCCTCGGGTACGCAGTATTTT; cdr3_aa: CASSLEVASGTQYF
d_call: TRBD1; j_call: TRBJ1-5; v_call: TRBV3-1/TRBV3-2; clone_size: .; cdr3_nt: TGTGCCAGCAGCCTAACAGGGGCTTCCGGAGAGCCCCAGCATTTT; cdr3_aa: CASSLTGASGEPQHF
d_call: TRBD1; j_call: TRBJ2-3; v_call: TRBV18; clone_size: .; cdr3_nt: TGTGCCAGCTCACGAAGAGGACAGGGGGCTCAGACTATAGGAGATACGCAGTATTTT; cdr3_aa: CASSRRGQGAQTIGDTQYF